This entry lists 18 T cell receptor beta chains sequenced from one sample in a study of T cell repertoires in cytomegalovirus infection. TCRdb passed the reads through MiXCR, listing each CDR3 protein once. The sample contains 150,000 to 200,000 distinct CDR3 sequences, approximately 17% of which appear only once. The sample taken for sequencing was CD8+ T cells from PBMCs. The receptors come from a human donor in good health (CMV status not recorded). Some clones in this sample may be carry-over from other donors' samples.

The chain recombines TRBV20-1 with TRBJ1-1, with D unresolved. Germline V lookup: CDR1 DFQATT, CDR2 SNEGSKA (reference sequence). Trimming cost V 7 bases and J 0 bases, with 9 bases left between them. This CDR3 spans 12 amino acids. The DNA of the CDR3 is TGCAGTGTGGCGGAGATGAACACTGAAGCTTTCTTT. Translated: CSVAEMNTEAFF.

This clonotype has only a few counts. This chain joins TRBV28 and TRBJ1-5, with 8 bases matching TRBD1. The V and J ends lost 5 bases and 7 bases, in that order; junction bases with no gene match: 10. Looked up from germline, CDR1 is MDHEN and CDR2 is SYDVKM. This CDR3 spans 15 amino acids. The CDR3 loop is CASSVAGGAWQPQHF. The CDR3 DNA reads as TGTGCCAGCAGTGTCGCAGGGGGCGCTTGGCAGCCCCAGCATTTT.

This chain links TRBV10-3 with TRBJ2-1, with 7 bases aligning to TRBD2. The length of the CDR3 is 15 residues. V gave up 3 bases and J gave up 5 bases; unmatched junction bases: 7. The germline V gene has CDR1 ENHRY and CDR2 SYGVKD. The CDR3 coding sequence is TGTGCCATCAGTGACCTGAGGGCGGGAGACAATGAGCAGTTCTTC. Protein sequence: CAISDLRAGDNEQFF.

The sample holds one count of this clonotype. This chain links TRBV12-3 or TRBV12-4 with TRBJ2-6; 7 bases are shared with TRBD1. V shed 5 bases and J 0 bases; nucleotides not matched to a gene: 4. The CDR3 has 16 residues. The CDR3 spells CASSRDRDSGANVLTF. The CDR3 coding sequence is TGTGCCAGCAGTCGAGACAGGGACTCTGGGGCCAACGTCCTGACTTTC.

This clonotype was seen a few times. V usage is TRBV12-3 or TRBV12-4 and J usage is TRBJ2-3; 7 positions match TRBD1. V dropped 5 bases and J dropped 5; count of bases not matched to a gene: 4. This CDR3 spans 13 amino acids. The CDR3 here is CASSATGQDTQYF. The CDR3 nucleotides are TGTGCCAGCAGTGCGACAGGGCAAGATACGCAGTATTTT.

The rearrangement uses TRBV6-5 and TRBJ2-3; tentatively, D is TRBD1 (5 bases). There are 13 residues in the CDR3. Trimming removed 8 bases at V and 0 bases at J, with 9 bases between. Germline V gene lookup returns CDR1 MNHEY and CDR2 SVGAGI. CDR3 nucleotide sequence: TGTGCCAGCCGGAGACAGAGCACAGATACGCAGTATTTT. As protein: CASRRQSTDTQYF.

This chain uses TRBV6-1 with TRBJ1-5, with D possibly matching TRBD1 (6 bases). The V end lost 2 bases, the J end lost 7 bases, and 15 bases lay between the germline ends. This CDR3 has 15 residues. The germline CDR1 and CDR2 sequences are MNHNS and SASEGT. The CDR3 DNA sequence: TGTGCCAGCAGTGAAACCCTGAACAGGGCGCAGCCCCAGCATTTT. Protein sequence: CASSETLNRAQPQHF.

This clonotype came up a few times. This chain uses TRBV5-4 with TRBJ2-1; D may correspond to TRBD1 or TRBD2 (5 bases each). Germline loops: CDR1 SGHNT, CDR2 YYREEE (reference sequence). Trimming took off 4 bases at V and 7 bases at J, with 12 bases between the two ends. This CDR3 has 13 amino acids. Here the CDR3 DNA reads TGTGCCAGCAGCACCGGGACGGGGAATGAGCAGTTCTTC. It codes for CASSTGTGNEQFF.

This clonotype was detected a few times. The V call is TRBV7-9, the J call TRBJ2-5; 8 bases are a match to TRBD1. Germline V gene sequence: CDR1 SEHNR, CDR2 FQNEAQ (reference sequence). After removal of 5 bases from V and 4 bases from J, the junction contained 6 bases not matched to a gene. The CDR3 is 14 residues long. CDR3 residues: CASSMDRDRETQYF. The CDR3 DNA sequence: TGTGCCAGCAGCATGGACAGGGACCGAGAGACCCAGTACTTC.

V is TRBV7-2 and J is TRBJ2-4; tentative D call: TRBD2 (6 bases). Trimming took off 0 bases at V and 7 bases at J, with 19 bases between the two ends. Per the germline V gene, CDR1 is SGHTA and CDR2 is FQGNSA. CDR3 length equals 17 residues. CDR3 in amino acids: CASSLAPPGSSPNIQYF. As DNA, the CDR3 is TGTGCCAGCAGCTTAGCACCCCCCGGGAGTTCCCCCAACATTCAGTACTTC.

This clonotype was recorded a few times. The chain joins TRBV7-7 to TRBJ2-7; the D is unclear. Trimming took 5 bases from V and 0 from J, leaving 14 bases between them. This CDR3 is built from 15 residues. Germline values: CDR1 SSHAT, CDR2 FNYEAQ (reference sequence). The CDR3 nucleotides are TGTGCCAGCAGCCCTGGGCCGTCTAGCTCCTACGAGCAGTACTTC. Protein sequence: CASSPGPSSSYEQYF.

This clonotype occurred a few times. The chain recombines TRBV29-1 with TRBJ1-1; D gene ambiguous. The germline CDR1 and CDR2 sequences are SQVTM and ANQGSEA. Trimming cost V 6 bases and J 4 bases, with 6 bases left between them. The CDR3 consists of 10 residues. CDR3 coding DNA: TGCAGCGTGTGGGGCACTGAAGCTTTCTTT. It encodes CSVWGTEAFF.

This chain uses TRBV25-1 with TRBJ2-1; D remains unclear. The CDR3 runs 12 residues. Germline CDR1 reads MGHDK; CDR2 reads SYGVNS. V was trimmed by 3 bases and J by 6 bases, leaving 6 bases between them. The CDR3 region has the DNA TGTGCCAGCAGTGATACCGGCAATGAGCAGTTCTTC. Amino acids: CASSDTGNEQFF.

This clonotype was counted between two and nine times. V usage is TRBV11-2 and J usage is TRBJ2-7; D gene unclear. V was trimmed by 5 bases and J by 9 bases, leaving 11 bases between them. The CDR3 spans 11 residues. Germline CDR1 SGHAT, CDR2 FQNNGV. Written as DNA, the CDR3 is TGTGCCAGCAGCACCGGTTCGTTGCAGTACTTC. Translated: CASSTGSLQYF.

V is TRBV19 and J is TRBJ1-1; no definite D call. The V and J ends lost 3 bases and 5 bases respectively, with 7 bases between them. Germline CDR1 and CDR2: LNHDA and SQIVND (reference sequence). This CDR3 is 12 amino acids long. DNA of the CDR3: TGTGCCAGTAGTATCCCCCGGACTGAAGCTTTCTTT. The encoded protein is CASSIPRTEAFF.

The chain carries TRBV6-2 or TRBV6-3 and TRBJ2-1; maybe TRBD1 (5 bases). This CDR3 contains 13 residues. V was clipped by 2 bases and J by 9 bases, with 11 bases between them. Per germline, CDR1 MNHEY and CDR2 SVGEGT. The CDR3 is CASSYRQGPEQFF. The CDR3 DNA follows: TGTGCCAGCAGTTACCGGCAGGGTCCTGAGCAGTTCTTC.

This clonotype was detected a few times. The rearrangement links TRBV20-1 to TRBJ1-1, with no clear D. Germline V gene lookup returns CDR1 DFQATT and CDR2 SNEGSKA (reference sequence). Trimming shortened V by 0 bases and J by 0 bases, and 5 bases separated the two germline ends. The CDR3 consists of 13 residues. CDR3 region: CSARDGVNTEAFF. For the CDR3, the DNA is TGCAGTGCTAGAGATGGCGTGAACACTGAAGCTTTCTTT.

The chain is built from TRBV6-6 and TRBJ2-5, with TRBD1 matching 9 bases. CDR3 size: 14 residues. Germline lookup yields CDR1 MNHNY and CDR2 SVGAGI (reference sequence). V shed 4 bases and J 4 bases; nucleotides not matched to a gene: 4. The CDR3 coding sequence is TGTGCCAGCAGTTGGGACAGGGTAATAGAGACCCAGTACTTC. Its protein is CASSWDRVIETQYF.